Listed below are T cell receptor beta chains from one sample, sequenced in a study of blood T cell repertoires in COVID-19. Sequenced by immunoSEQ multiplex PCR; TCRdb stores in-frame clones only, minus some. The table lists some 200,000 clones, around three quarters of them singletons. Sequencing input: peripheral blood. Receptors originate from a woman in her 70s with acute or convalescent COVID-19. CDR3s include the opening cysteine and the closing phenylalanine or tryptophan. The D gene is left open where the match is weak. Not all rows give a size; the values are once, few, many and, for expanded clones, a class.

d_gene,v_gene,abundance,j_gene,CDR3aa,CDR3nt
NA,TRBV6-5,NA,TRBJ1-1,CASRPGHSLEAFF,TGTGCCAGCAGACCGGGACACTCTCTCGAAGCTTTCTTT
NA,TRBV4-1,NA,TRBJ1-6,CASMRELDNSPLHF,TGCGCCAGCATGCGGGAACTAGATAATTCACCCCTCCACTTT
TRBD1,TRBV5-5,NA,TRBJ1-1,CASSSGQGTEAFF,TGTGCCAGCAGCTCGGGACAGGGAACTGAAGCTTTCTTT
NA,TRBV7-2,NA,TRBJ1-1,CASSQVGERVGTEAFF,TGTGCCAGCAGCCAAGTAGGGGAAAGGGTAGGAACTGAAGCTTTCTTT
NA,TRBV28,NA,TRBJ2-1,CASRGDVAVNEQFF,TGTGCCAGCAGGGGGGACGTAGCGGTCAATGAGCAGTTCTTC
NA,TRBV3-1/TRBV3-2,NA,TRBJ1-2,CASSQSGLVYGYTF,TGTGCCAGCAGCCAAAGTGGCCTTGTCTATGGCTACACCTTC
NA,TRBV28,NA,TRBJ2-5,CASRNAMGQVDQETQYF,TGTGCCAGCAGGAATGCAATGGGACAAGTAGACCAAGAGACCCAGTACTTC
NA,TRBV7-9,NA,TRBJ2-1,CASSFFPGAHEQFF,TGTGCCAGCAGCTTTTTCCCAGGGGCCCATGAGCAGTTCTTC
TRBD1,TRBV28,NA,TRBJ1-5,CASSFGTVGQPQHF,TGTGCCAGCAGTTTCGGGACAGTGGGTCAGCCCCAGCATTTT
TRBD1,TRBV25-1,NA,TRBJ1-1,CASSDHLRGRTEAFF,TGTGCCAGCAGTGACCACCTGAGGGGGCGGACTGAAGCTTTCTTT
TRBD2,TRBV27,few,TRBJ2-1,CASSLAGGGYNEQFF,TGTGCCAGCAGTTTAGCGGGAGGTGGGTACAATGAGCAGTTCTTC
TRBD1,TRBV9,NA,TRBJ2-5,CASSSRQGAGETQYF,TGTGCCAGCAGCTCCCGACAGGGGGCAGGTGAGACCCAGTACTTC
NA,TRBV5-6,NA,TRBJ1-1,CASSLDPAGRNTEAFF,TGTGCCAGCAGCTTGGATCCGGCAGGGCGGAACACTGAAGCTTTCTTT
NA,TRBV5-1,NA,TRBJ2-7,CASSLETGEQYF,TGCGCCAGCAGCTTGGAGACGGGCGAGCAGTACTTC
NA,TRBV5-4,NA,TRBJ2-5,CASSLAGRGLETQYF,TGTGCCAGCAGCTTGGCCGGGAGAGGGTTGGAGACCCAGTACTTC
NA,TRBV18,NA,TRBJ1-5,CASSGGFRQPQHF,TGTGCCAGCTCGGGCGGGTTCCGACAGCCCCAGCATTTT